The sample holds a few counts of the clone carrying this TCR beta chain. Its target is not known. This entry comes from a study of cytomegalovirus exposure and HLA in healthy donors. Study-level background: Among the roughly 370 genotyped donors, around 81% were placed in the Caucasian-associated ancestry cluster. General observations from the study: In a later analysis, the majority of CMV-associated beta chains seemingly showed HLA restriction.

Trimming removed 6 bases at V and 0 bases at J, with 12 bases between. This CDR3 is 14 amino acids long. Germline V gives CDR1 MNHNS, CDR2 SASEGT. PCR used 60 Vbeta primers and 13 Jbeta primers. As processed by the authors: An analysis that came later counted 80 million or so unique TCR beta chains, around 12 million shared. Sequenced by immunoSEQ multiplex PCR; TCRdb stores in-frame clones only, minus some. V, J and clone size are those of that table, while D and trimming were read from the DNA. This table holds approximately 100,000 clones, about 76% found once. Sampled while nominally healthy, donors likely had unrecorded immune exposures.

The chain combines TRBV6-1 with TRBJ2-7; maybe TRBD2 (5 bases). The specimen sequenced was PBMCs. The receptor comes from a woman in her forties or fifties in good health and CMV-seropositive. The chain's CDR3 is CASRGRRSSYEQYF. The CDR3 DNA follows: TGTGCCAGCAGAGGGAGACGGAGCTCCTACGAGCAGTACTTC.